This T cell receptor beta chain originates from a study of Tregs in tolerant kidney transplant recipients. The overall study: The nonmyeloablative bone marrow transplants came from related graft donors, with transient mixed chimerism.

Data came from immunoSEQ multiplex PCR; TCRdb stores just in-frame clones and leaves some out. The table includes 85,000 to 100,000 clones, 93% detected once. Trimming removed 3 bases from V and 3 bases from J, with 12 bases in between. This CDR3 comprises 15 residues. Germline V CDR1 and CDR2: LNHDA, SQIVND (reference sequence). The source was CD4+ T cells from blood, collected before the transplant. This chain uses TRBV19 with TRBJ2-1, with D perhaps TRBD1 (6 bases). The sequence derives from a human donor who received a combined kidney and bone marrow transplant. As DNA, the CDR3 is TGTGCCAGTAGTATCAAGGGGGTAAACTACAATGAGCAGTTCTTC. Its translation: CASSIKGVNYNEQFF.